This T cell receptor beta chain was recorded in a study of neurological immune-mediated disorders. Study results and limitations: While HTLV-1-associated myelopathy showed the greatest TCR clonal expansion, multiple sclerosis showed the least, falling below healthy controls.

On this clonotype itself: Its antigen is not known. A much larger clonotype is one base distant, so this may be a read error.

The cDNA was synthesized by 5'RACE incorporating 10-nucleotide random UMIs. From 15-18 subjects, each sequencing run yielded over 170 million TCR-beta sequences. TCRdb called the 5' RACE reads again in MiXCR, with one record for every CDR3 protein. The data show 35,000 or so distinct CDR3 sequences, 10% seen once. Unsorted libraries were prepared from 2 million PBMCs that had been stored at -80 C. Germline CDR1 is LGHNA and CDR2 is YNFKEQ. The CDR3 length is 15 residues. The germline V and J ends were trimmed by 3 bases and 10 bases, with 16 bases remaining between them. The rearrangement links TRBV4-2 to TRBJ1-6, with D possibly TRBD1 on 6 matching bases. The sequencing sample was made of PBMCs. The clonotype was recovered from a woman aged 25 to 45 with HTLV-1-associated myelopathy (HAM/TSP). CDR3 coding DNA: TGTGCCAGCAGCCACGATTCGGGGGGCAGCTCACCCCTCCACTTT. Translation gives CASSHDSGGSSPLHF.